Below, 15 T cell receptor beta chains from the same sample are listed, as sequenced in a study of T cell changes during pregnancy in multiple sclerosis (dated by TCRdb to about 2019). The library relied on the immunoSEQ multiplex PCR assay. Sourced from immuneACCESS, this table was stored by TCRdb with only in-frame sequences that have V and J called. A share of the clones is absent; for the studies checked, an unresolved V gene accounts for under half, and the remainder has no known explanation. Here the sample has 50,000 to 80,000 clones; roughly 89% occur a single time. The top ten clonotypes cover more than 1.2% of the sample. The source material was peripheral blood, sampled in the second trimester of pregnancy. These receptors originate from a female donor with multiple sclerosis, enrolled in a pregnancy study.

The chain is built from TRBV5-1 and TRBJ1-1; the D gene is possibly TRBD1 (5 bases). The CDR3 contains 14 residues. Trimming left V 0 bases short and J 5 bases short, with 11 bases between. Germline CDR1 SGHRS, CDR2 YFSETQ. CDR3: CASSLGGERTEAFF. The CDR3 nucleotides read TGCGCCAGCAGCTTGGGGGGCGAGAGAACTGAAGCTTTCTTT.

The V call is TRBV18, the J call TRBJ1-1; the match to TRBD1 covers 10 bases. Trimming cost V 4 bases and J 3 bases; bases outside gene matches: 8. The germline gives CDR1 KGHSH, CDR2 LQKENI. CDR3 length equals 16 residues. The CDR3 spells CASSQTTGGVDTEAFF. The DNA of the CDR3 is TGTGCCAGCTCACAAACGACAGGGGGCGTCGACACTGAAGCTTTCTTT.

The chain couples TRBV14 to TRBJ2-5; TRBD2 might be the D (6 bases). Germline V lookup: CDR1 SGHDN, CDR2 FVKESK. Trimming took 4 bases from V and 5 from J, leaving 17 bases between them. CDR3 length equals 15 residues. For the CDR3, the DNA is TGTGCCAGCAGCCCAAACGGACTAACCTGGGAGACCCAGTACTTC. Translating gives CASSPNGLTWETQYF.

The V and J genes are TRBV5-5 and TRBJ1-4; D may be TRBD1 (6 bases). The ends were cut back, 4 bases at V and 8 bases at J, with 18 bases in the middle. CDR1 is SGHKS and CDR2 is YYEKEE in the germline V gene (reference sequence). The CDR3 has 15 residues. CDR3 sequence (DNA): TGTGCCAGCAGCGCGAACACAGGGTTCGGGGAAAAACTGTTTTTT. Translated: CASSANTGFGEKLFF.

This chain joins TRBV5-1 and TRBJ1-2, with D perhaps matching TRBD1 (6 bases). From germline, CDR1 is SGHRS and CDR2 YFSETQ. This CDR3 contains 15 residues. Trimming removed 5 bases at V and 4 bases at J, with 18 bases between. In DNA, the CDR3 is TGCGCCAGCAGATTAGACAGGACCTTATCCTATGGCTACACCTTC. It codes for CASRLDRTLSYGYTF.

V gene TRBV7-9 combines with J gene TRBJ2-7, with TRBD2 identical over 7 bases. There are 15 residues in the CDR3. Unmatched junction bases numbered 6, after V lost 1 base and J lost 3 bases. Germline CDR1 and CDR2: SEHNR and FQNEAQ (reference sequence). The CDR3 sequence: CASSLGASGLYEQYF. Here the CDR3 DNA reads TGTGCCAGCAGCTTAGGCGCTAGCGGTCTCTACGAGCAGTACTTC.

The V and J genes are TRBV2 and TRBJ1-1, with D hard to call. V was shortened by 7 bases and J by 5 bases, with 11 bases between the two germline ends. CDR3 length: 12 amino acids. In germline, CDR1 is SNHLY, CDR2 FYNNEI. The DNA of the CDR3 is TGTGCCAGCAAACGCGGGAGAACTGAAGCTTTCTTT. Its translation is CASKRGRTEAFF.

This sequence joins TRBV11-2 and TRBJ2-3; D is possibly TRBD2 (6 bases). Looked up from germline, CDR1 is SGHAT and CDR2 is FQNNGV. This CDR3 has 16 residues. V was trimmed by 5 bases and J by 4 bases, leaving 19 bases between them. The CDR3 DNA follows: TGTGCCAGCAGCCTAGCCCTCGGGAGTAGGGCAGATACGCAGTATTTT. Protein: CASSLALGSRADTQYF.

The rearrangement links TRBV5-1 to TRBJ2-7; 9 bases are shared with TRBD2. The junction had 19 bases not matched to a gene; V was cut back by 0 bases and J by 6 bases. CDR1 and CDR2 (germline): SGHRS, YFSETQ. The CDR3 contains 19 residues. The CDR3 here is CASSLVDRSIAGELGEQYF. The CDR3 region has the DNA TGCGCCAGCAGCTTGGTTGATCGTTCTATAGCGGGAGAATTGGGCGAGCAGTACTTC.

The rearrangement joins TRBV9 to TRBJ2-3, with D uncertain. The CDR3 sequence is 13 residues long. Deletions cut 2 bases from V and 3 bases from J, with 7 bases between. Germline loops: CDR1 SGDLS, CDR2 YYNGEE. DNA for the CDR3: TGTGCCAGCAGCGTTATTCCTACAGATACGCAGTATTTT. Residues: CASSVIPTDTQYF.

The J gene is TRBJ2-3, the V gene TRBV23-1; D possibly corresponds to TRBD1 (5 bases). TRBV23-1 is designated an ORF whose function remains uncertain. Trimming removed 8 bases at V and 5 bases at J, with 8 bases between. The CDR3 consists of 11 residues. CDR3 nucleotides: TGCGCCAGCCGCAGGGTAGATACGCAGTATTTT. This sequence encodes CASRRVDTQYF.

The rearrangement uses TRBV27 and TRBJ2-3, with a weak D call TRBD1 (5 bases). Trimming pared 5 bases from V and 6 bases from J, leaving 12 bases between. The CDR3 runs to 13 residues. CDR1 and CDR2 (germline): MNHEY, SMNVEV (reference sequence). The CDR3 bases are TGTGCCAGCAGTCCCGACAGACCCGATACGCAGTATTTT. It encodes CASSPDRPDTQYF.

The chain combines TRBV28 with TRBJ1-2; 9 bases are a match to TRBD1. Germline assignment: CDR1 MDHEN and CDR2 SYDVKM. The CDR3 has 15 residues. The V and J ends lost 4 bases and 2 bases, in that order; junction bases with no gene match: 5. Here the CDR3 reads CASSSGTGRNYGYTF. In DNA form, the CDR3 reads TGTGCCAGCAGTTCCGGGACAGGGAGAAACTATGGCTACACCTTC.

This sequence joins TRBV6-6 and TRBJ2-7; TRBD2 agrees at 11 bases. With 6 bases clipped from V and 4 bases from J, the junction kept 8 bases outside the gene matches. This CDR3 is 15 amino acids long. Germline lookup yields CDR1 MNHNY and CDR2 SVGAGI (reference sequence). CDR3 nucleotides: TGTGCCAGCAGCCCTCCACTAGCGGGGGCATACGAGCAGTACTTC. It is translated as CASSPPLAGAYEQYF.

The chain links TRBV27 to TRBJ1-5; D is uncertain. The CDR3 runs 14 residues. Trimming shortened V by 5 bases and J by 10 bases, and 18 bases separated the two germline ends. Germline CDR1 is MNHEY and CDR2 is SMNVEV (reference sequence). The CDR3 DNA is TGTGCCAGCAGTCCCGGGGTCAGCTTGGGACCCCAGCATTTT. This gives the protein CASSPGVSLGPQHF.